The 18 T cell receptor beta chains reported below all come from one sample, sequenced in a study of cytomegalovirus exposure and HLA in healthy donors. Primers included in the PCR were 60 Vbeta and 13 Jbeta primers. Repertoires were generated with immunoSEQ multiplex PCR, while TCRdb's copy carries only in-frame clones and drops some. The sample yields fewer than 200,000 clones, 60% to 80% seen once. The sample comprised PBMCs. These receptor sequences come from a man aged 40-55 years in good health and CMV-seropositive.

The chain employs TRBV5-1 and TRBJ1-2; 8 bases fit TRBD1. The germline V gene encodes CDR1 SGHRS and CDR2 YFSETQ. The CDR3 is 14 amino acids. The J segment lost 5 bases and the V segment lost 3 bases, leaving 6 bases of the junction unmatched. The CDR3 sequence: CASSSSGGRYGYTF. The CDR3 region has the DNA TGCGCCAGCAGCTCATCAGGGGGCCGATATGGCTACACCTTC. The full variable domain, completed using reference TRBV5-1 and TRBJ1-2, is KAGVTQTPRYLIKTRGQQVTLSCSPISGHRSVSWYQQTPGQGLQFLFEYFSETQRNKGNFPGRFSGRQFSNSRSEMNVSTLELGDSALYLCASSSSGGRYGYTFGSGTRLTVV.

CDR3 nucleotides: TGTGCCAGCAGTGACAGGGGGATGTACAATGAGCAGTTCTTC. It yields the protein CASSDRGMYNEQFF. The chain couples TRBV27 to TRBJ2-1; the match to TRBD1 covers 9 bases. Germline CDR1 reads MNHEY; CDR2 reads SMNVEV (reference sequence). The CDR3 runs to 14 residues. J lost 4 bases, V lost 5 bases, and 3 bases had no gene match.

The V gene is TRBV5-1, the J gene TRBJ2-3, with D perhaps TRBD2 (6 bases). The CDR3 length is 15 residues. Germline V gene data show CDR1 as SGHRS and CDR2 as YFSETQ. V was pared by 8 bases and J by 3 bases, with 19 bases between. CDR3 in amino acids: CASVYGGPGTDTQYF. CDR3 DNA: TGCGCCAGTGTGTACGGAGGGCCTGGGACAGATACGCAGTATTTT.

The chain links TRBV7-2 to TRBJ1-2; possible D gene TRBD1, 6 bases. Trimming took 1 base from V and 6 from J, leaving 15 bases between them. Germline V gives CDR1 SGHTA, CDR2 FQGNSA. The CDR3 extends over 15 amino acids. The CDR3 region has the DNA TGTGCCAGCAGCTTAGGCATCATGGGGGCGGATGGCTACACCTTC. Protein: CASSLGIMGADGYTF.

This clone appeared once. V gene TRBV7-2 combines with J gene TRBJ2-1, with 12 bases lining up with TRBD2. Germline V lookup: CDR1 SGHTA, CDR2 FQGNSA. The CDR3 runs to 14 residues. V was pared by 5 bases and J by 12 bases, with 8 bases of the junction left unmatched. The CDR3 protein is CASSTSSGRAGQFF. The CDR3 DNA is TGTGCCAGCAGCACATCTAGCGGGAGGGCCGGGCAGTTCTTC.

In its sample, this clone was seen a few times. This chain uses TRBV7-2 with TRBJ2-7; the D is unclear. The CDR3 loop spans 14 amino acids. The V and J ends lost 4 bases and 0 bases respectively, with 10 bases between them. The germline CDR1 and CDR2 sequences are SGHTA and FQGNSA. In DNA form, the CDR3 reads TGTGCCAGCAGCTCGACCCGGAGCTCCTACGAGCAGTACTTC. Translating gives CASSSTRSSYEQYF.

The CDR3 sequence: CASSLSGQGLYTGELFF. The CDR3 coding sequence is TGCGCCAGCAGCTTGAGCGGACAGGGGCTATACACCGGGGAGCTGTTTTTT. J is TRBJ2-2 and V is TRBV5-1, with TRBD1 matching 9 bases. The V gene's germline CDR1 is SGHRS and CDR2 YFSETQ. The ends lost 1 base at V and 3 bases at J; junction bases unmatched: 7. The CDR3 runs 17 residues.

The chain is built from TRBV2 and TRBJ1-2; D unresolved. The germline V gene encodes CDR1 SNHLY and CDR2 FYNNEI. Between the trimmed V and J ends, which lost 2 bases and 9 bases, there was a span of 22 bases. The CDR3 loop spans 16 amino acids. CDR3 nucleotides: TGTGCCAGCAGTGAATACGCGGAGGTGGGAAACTCTCGCTACACCTTC. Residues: CASSEYAEVGNSRYTF.

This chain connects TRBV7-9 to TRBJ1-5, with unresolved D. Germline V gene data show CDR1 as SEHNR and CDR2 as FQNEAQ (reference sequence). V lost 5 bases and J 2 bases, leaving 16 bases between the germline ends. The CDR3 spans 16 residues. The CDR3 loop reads CASSPPGLAGNQPQHF. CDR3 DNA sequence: TGTGCCAGCAGCCCGCCGGGCCTAGCGGGCAATCAGCCCCAGCATTTT.

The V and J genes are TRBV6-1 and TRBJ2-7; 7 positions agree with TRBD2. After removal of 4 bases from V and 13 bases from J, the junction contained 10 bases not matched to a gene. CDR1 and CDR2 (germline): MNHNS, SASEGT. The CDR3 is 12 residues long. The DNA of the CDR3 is TGTGCCAGCAGTGTTTCTAGCGGTCTCCACTACTTC. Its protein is CASSVSSGLHYF.

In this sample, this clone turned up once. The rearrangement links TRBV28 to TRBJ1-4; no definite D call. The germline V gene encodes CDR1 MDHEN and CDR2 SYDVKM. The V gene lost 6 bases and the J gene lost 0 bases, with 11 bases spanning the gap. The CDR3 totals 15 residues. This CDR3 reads CASSQNSATNEKLFF. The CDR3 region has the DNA TGTGCCAGCAGCCAGAACAGTGCAACTAATGAAAAACTGTTTTTT.

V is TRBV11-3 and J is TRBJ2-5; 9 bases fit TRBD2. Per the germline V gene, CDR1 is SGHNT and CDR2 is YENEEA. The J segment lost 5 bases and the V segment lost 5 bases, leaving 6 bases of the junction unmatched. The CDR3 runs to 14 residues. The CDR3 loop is CASSPGLAGETQYF. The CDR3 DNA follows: TGTGCCAGCAGCCCGGGACTAGCAGGGGAGACCCAGTACTTC. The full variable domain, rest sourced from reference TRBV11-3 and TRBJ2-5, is EAGVVQSPRYKIIEKKQPVAFWCNPISGHNTLYWYLQNLGQGPELLIRYENEEAVDDSQLPKDRFSAERLKGVDSTLKIQPAELGDSAVYLCASSPGLAGETQYFGPGTRLLVL.

The CDR3 nucleotides read TGTGCCACCAAACTAAGGACAGGGTACACCGGGGAGCTGTTTTTT. Translation: CATKLRTGYTGELFF. The chain is built from TRBV6-1 and TRBJ2-2, with 8 bases fitting TRBD1. There are 15 residues in the CDR3. Germline trimming cut 10 bases from V and 3 bases from J; bases unmatched to any gene: 10. Germline CDR1 is MNHNS and CDR2 is SASEGT.

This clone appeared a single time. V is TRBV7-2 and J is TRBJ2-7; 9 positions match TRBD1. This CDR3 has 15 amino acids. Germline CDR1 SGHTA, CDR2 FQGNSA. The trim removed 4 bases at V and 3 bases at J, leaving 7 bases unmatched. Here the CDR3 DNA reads TGTGCCAGCAGCTCACAACAGGGGGCAAACTACGAGCAGTACTTC. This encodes CASSSQQGANYEQYF. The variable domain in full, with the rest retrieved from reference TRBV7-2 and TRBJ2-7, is GAGVSQSPSNKVTEKGKDVELRCDPISGHTALYWYRQSLGQGLEFLIYFQGNSAPDKSGLPSDRFSAERTGGSVSTLTIQRTQQEDSAVYLCASSSQQGANYEQYFGPGTRLTVT.

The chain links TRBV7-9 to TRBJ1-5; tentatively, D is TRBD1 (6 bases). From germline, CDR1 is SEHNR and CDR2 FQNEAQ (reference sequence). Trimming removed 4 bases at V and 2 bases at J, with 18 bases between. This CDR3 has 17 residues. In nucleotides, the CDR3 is TGTGCCAGCAGCTCCCAACGGACGGGGGGCGGCAATCAGCCCCAGCATTTT. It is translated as CASSSQRTGGGNQPQHF.

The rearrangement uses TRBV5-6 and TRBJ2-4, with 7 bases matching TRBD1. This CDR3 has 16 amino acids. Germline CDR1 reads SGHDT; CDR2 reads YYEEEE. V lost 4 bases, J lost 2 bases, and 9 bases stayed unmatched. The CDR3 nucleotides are TGTGCCAGCAGCCTCGATCGACAGGGACCCAAAAACATTCAGTACTTC. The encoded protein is CASSLDRQGPKNIQYF.

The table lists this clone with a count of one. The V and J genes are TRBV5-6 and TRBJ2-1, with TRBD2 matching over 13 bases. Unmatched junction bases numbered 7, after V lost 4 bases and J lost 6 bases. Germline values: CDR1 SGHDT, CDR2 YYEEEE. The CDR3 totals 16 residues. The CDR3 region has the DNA TGTGCCAGCAGCCCCCGGACTAGCGGGAGATTCAATGAGCAGTTCTTC. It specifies CASSPRTSGRFNEQFF.

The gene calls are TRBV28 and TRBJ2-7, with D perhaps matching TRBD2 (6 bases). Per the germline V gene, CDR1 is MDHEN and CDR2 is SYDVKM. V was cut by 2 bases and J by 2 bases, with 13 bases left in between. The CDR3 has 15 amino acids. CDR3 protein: CASSLPAGNTYEQYF. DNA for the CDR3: TGTGCCAGCAGTTTACCGGCGGGAAATACCTACGAGCAGTACTTC. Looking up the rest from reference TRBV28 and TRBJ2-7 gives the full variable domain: DVKVTQSSRYLVKRTGEKVFLECVQDMDHENMFWYRQDPGLGLRLIYFSYDVKMKEKGDIPEGYSVSREKKERFSLILESASTNQTSMYLCASSLPAGNTYEQYFGPGTRLTVT.